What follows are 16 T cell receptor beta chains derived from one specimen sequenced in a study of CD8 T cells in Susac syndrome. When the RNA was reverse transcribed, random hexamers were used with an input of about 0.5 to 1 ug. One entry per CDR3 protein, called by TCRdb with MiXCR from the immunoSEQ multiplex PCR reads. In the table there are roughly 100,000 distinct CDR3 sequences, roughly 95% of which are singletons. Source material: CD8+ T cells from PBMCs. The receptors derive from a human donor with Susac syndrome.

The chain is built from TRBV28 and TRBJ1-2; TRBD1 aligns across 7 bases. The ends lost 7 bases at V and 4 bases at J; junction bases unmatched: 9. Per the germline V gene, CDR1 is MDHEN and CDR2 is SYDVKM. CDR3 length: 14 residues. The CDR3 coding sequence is TGTGCCAGCATCGGGACAGCCGCCTTCTATGGCTACACCTTC. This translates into CASIGTAAFYGYTF.

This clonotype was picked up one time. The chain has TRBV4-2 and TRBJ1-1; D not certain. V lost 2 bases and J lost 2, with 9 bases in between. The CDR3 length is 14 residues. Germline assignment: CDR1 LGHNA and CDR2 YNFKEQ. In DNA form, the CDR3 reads TGTGCCAGCAGCCAAATAGACCTAAACACTGAAGCTTTCTTT. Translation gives CASSQIDLNTEAFF.

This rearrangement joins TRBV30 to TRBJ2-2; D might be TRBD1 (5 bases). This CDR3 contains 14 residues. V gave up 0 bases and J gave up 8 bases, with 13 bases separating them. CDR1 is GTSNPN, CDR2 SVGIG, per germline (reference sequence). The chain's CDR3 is CAWSVGQGTGELFF. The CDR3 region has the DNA TGTGCCTGGAGTGTGGGGCAGGGAACAGGGGAGCTGTTTTTT. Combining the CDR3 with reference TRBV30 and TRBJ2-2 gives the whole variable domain SQTIHQWPATLVQPVGSPLSLECTVEGTSNPNLYWYRQAAGRGLQLLFYSVGIGQISSEVPQNLSASRPQDRQFILSSKKLLLSDSGFYLCAWSVGQGTGELFFGEGSRLTVL.

This CDR3 reads CSAVRRTTNEKLFF. The CDR3 DNA follows: TGCAGTGCCGTAAGGAGAACAACTAATGAAAAACTGTTTTTT. The V gene is TRBV20-1, the J gene TRBJ1-4; D call uncertain. Trimming cost V 6 bases and J 0 bases, with 11 bases left between them. Germline V gene data show CDR1 as DFQATT and CDR2 as SNEGSKA (reference sequence). The CDR3 contains 14 residues.

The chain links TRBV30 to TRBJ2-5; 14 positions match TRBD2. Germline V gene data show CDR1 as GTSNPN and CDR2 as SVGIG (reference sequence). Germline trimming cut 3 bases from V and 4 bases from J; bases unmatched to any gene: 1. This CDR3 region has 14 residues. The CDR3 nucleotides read TGTGCCTGGAGCGGACTAGCGGGGGGAGAGACCCAGTACTTC. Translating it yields CAWSGLAGGETQYF.

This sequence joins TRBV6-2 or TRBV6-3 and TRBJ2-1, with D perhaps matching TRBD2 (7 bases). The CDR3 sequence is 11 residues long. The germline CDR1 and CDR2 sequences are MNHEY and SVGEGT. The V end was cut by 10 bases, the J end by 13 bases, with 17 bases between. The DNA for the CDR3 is TGTGCCACTGCACCCGGGGGGCGCCAGTTCTTC. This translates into CATAPGGRQFF.

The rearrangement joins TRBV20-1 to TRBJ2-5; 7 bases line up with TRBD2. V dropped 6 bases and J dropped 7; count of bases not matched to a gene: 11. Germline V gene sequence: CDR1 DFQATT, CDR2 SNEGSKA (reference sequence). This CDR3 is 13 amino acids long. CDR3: CSAPTPGGGTQYF. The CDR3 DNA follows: TGCAGTGCCCCCACCCCGGGAGGCGGGACCCAGTACTTC.

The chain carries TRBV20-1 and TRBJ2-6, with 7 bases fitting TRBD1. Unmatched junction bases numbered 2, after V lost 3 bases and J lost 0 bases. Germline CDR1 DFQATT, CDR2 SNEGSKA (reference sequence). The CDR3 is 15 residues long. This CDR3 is CSARNRGSGANVLTF. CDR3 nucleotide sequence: TGCAGTGCTAGGAACAGGGGCTCTGGGGCCAACGTCCTGACTTTC.

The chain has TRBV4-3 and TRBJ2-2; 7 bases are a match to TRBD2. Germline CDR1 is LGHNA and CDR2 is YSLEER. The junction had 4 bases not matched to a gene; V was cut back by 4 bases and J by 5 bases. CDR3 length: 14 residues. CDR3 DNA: TGCGCCAGCAGCCGCTTGCGGGGGACCGGGGAGCTGTTTTTT. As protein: CASSRLRGTGELFF.

The CDR3 here is CASSQDVSGGLEYNEQFF. CDR3 nucleotide sequence: TGCGCCAGCAGCCAAGATGTTTCCGGGGGCCTGGAGTACAATGAGCAGTTCTTC. This sequence joins TRBV4-1 and TRBJ2-1; either TRBD1 or TRBD2 may supply D (6 bases each). Germline assignment: CDR1 MGHRA and CDR2 YSYEKL. This CDR3 is 18 amino acids long. Trimming removed 0 bases from V and 4 bases from J, with 19 bases in between.

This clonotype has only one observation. For the CDR3, the DNA is TGCAGTGCTAGAGACGGGACAGGGGTTTTCGATCAGCCCCAGCATTTT. Protein: CSARDGTGVFDQPQHF. The chain uses TRBV20-1 and TRBJ1-5; 10 bases match TRBD1. The CDR3 has 16 residues. V was clipped by 0 bases and J by 5 bases; unmatched bases: 7. Per germline, CDR1 DFQATT and CDR2 SNEGSKA (reference sequence).

CDR3 amino acids: CASSGRLGGANVLTF. Written as DNA, the CDR3 is TGTGCCAGCAGTGGCCGTCTTGGCGGGGCCAACGTCCTGACTTTC. V usage is TRBV2 and J usage is TRBJ2-6; D ambiguous. Germline V lookup: CDR1 SNHLY, CDR2 FYNNEI. The V end lost 4 bases, the J end lost 4 bases, and 11 bases lay between the germline ends. This CDR3 is 15 amino acids long.

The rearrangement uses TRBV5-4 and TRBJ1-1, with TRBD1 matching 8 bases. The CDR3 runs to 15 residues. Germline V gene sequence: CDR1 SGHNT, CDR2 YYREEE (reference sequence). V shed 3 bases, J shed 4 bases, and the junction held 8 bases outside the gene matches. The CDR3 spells CASSSTRQGFTEAFF. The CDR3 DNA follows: TGTGCCAGCAGCTCGACACGACAGGGGTTCACTGAAGCTTTCTTT.

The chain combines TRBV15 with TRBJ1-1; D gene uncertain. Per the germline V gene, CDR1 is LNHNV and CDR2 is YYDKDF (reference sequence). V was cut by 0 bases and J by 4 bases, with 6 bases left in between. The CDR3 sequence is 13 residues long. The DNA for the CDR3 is TGTGCCACCAGCAGAGATCCGTCCACTGAAGCTTTCTTT. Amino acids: CATSRDPSTEAFF.

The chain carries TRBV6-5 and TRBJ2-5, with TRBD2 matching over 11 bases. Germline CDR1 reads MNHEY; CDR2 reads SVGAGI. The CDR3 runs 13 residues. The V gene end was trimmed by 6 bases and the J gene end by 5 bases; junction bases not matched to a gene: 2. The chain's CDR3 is CASRGLAAETQYF. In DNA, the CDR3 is TGTGCCAGCAGGGGACTAGCGGCTGAGACCCAGTACTTC.

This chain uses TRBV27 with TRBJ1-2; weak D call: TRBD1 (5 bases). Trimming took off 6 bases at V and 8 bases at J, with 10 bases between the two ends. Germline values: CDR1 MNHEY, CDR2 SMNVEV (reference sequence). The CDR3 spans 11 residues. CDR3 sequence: CASRRGDGYTF. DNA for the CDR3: TGTGCCAGCAGAAGAGGGGACGGCTACACCTTC.